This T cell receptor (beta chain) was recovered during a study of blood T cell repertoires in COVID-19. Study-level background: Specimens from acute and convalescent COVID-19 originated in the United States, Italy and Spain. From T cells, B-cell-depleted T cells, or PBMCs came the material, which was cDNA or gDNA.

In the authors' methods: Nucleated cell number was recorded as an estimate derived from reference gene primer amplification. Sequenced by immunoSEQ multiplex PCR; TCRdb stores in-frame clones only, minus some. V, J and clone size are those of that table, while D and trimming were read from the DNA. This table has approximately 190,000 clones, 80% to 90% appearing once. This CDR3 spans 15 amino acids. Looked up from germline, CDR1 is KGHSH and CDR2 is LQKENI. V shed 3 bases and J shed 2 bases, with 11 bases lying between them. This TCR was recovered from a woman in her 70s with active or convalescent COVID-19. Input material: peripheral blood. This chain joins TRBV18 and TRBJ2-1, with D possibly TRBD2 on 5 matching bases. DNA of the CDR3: TGTGCCAGCTCACCCCGGGATAGCCCCTACAATGAGCAGTTCTTC. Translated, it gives CASSPRDSPYNEQFF.